This T cell receptor (beta chain) was sequenced during a study of patients and donors after allogeneic stem cell transplantation. The junction had 10 bases not matched to a gene; V was cut back by 4 bases and J by 0 bases. CDR1 is SEHNR and CDR2 is FQNEAQ in the germline V gene (reference sequence). The CDR3 is made up of 17 amino acids. TCRdb ran MiXCR on the RT-PCR reads and lists one entry per CDR3 protein. The sample includes roughly 880,000 distinct CDR3 sequences, 18% of them seen just once. Sequenced sample: blood, either unsorted or a sorted T cell fraction (not recorded which). The V call is TRBV7-9, the J call TRBJ1-2, with 8 positions matching TRBD1. This receptor was obtained from a human donor who was either an allogeneic HSCT recipient or a stem cell or donor lymphocyte infusion donor (not recorded which). It is not recorded whose cells these are; they may come from a transplant donor. The CDR3, as DNA: TGTGCCAGCAGCTCCCACGTCAGGGGGCCGGCTAACTATGGCTACACCTTC. Its translation is CASSSHVRGPANYGYTF.